This T cell receptor beta chain was captured by sequencing in a study of T-cell memory formation after mild COVID-19. Background on the study: TCR clusters were largely donor specific.

This clonotype was recorded at least ten times. Its antigen is as yet unknown. The CDR3 is made up of 13 amino acids. CDR1 and CDR2 from the germline V gene are MDHEN and SYDVKM. J gave up 5 bases and V 5 bases, and 4 bases lay outside the gene matches. 5'RACE primed from the constant segment yielded TCR alpha and TCR beta cDNA libraries bearing sample barcodes and UMIs. TCRdb re-derived calls from the 5' RACE reads in MiXCR, one entry per CDR3 protein. The table includes around 340,000 distinct CDR3 sequences, roughly an eighth detected once. Findings and caveats of the study: A subset of responding clones appeared in pre-infection memory, suggesting cross-reactive memory joined. Clones contracting over day 15 to 85 were CD4/CD8 balanced, with later expanders leaning CD4+.

Sequenced: PBMCs or a T cell subset sorted from them (not recorded which). The V call is TRBV28, the J call TRBJ2-5; 8 bases are a match to TRBD1. The clonotype originates from a man younger than 35 who had mild COVID-19 (a few samples of this study predate the infection). Cell type and time point are not known. CDR3 DNA: TGTGCCAGCAGTCGGACAGGGATGGAGACCCAGTACTTC. Protein product: CASSRTGMETQYF.